This is a list of T cell receptor beta chains from one sample in a study of control samples from healthy donors and cancer patients. Produced via immunoSEQ multiplex PCR; TCRdb's table is partial and in-frame only. The sample records roughly 100,000 clones, about four fifths being singletons. Sequencing input: blood. The receptors were gathered from a woman between 45 and 65 years old in good health. CDR3s include the opening cysteine and the closing phenylalanine or tryptophan. The order of the fields is CDR3 DNA, CDR3 protein, V gene, J gene, D gene, clone size. D genes are given only for firm matches. Where a row states a size, it is once, few, many or the class of an expanded clone; other rows omit it.

TGTGCCAGCAGTACAGGGGGCGCGGGTAGGTTGAACACTGAAGCTTTCTTT,CASSTGGAGRLNTEAFF,TRBV2,TRBJ1-1,TRBD1,NA
TGTGCCAGCAGTTACGGGAGTAATCAGCCCCAGCATTTT,CASSYGSNQPQHF,TRBV6-6,TRBJ1-5,NA,NA
TGTGCCAGCAGTTTATCAGGGGGCCGACCCTACGAGCAGTACTTC,CASSLSGGRPYEQYF,TRBV27,TRBJ2-7,TRBD1,NA
TGCAGCGTTGAGAGGCCCGAATTAGGCTACACCTTC,CSVERPELGYTF,TRBV29-1,TRBJ1-2,NA,NA
TGCGCCAGCAGCTTTAGGAACACCGGGGAGCTGTTTTTT,CASSFRNTGELFF,TRBV5-1,TRBJ2-2,NA,NA
TGTGCCAGCAGTGAGGTTGGGACCCGTTTAGGTGAGCAGTTCTTC,CASSEVGTRLGEQFF,TRBV2,TRBJ2-1,NA,once
TGTGCCAGCAGCGCCAAGAAGTCCCGGGACACCAATCAGCCCCAGCATTTT,CASSAKKSRDTNQPQHF,TRBV4-2,TRBJ1-5,NA,NA
TGTGCCAGCAGCTTAACGTATCGTTCACCCCTCCACTTT,CASSLTYRSPLHF,TRBV7-3,TRBJ1-6,NA,NA
TGTGCCAGCAGTTTCGGCCGGGACAGGGGCTACGAGCAGTACTTC,CASSFGRDRGYEQYF,TRBV27,TRBJ2-7,TRBD1,NA
TGCAGCGTTGTTCAGGGCACAGATACGCAGTATTTT,CSVVQGTDTQYF,TRBV29-1,TRBJ2-3,NA,NA